This T cell receptor (beta chain) was captured by sequencing in a study of T cell changes during pregnancy in multiple sclerosis. The CDR3 extends over 14 amino acids. Trimming removed 3 bases at V and 7 bases at J, with 12 bases between. Germline CDR1 reads SGHVS; CDR2 reads FQNEAQ. Clones were read by immunoSEQ multiplex PCR, and TCRdb kept only the in-frame ones, dropping some. The table lists about 16,000 clones, about 86% of them singletons, with under 20% in the top ten. The rearrangement uses TRBV7-8 and TRBJ1-4; TRBD1 is a possible D gene (5 bases). This clonotype originated in a female donor with multiple sclerosis, enrolled in a pregnancy study. The starting material was CD8+ T cells from peripheral blood mononuclear cells, obtained in the first trimester of pregnancy. Here the CDR3 DNA reads TGTGCCAGCAGCTTGCCAGGGATAGGTGAAAAACTGTTTTTT. This codes for CASSLPGIGEKLFF. The full variable domain, with the rest looked up from reference TRBV7-8 and TRBJ1-4, is GAGVSQSPRYKVAKRGQDVALRCDPISGHVSLFWYQQALGQGPEFLTYFQNEAQLDKSGLPSDRFFAERPEGSVSTLKIQRTQQEDSAVYLCASSLPGIGEKLFFGSGTQLSVL.